This T cell receptor beta chain was captured by sequencing in a study of cytomegalovirus exposure and HLA in healthy donors. General study findings and limits: Within a later analysis, the majority of CMV-associated TCR beta chains appeared HLA-restricted. Reports showed the classifier diagnosing cytomegalovirus status with high specificity and sensitivity.

PCR primers comprised 60 Vbeta and 13 Jbeta primers. The method was immunoSEQ multiplex PCR; TCRdb's version includes in-frame clones alone and lacks a portion of them. There are 120,000 or so clones in the sample; 78% occur only once, and just under 6.5% lies in the top ten. V was shortened by 7 bases and J by 2 bases, with 6 bases between the two germline ends. The CDR3 sequence is 13 residues long. CDR1 is MNHEY, CDR2 SVGAGI, per germline. Comments on this clone: Its specificity is not known.

The V call is TRBV6-5, the J call TRBJ2-6; D gene ambiguous. The TCR sequence derives from a woman in her thirties or forties in good health and CMV-seronegative. Sequenced: PBMCs. Here the CDR3 DNA reads TGTGCCAGCACCAAGCCTGGGGCCAACGTCCTGACTTTC. Its translation is CASTKPGANVLTF.